These 30 T cell receptor beta chains originate from one sample sequenced in a study of blood T cell repertoires in COVID-19. Assay used: immunoSEQ multiplex PCR; TCRdb lists only in-frame clones, some missing. The sample carries about 53,000 clones, approximately 87% recorded once. The sample comprised peripheral blood. Receptors were obtained from a man in his forties or fifties with acute or convalescent COVID-19.

This rearrangement joins TRBV27 to TRBJ2-7, with D perhaps TRBD2 (6 bases). V shed 5 bases and J shed 6 bases, with 8 bases lying between them. CDR1 is MNHEY, CDR2 SMNVEV, per germline (reference sequence). The CDR3 covers 11 residues. The CDR3 DNA reads as TGTGCCAGCAGTATGCGGGGCGAGCAGTACTTC. It encodes CASSMRGEQYF.

The V gene is TRBV6-1, the J gene TRBJ1-1; D not resolved. The CDR3 loop spans 13 amino acids. CDR1 and CDR2 from the germline V gene are MNHNS and SASEGT. The V gene lost 3 bases and the J gene lost 3 bases, with 8 bases spanning the gap. The CDR3 is CASSDIVYTEAFF. For the CDR3, the DNA is TGTGCCAGCAGTGACATAGTGTACACTGAAGCTTTCTTT.

V and J are TRBV6-1 and TRBJ1-5; D is ambiguous. V lost 3 bases to trimming and J lost 0 bases, with 9 bases between them. This CDR3 contains 15 residues. The germline V gene has CDR1 MNHNS and CDR2 SASEGT. This CDR3 is CASSERHYSNQPQHF. For the CDR3, the DNA is TGTGCCAGCAGTGAGAGACATTATAGCAATCAGCCCCAGCATTTT.

As DNA, the CDR3 is TGTGCCAGTACTGCTAGCGGGAATGAGCAGTTCTTC. Protein: CASTASGNEQFF. V gene TRBV19 combines with J gene TRBJ2-1, with 8 bases fitting TRBD2. CDR1 LNHDA and CDR2 SQIVND come from the germline V gene (reference sequence). The junction had 3 bases not matched to a gene; V was cut back by 7 bases and J by 7 bases. This CDR3 has 12 amino acids.

This sequence joins TRBV11-2 and TRBJ1-2; TRBD1 is a possible D gene (6 bases). The CDR3 spans 16 residues. V was cut by 4 bases and J by 7 bases, with 22 bases left in between. Per the germline V gene, CDR1 is SGHAT and CDR2 is FQNNGV. Written as DNA, the CDR3 is TGTGCCAGCAGCTCCACCCACCGGGACAATGGCCTTGGCTACACCTTC. Protein product: CASSSTHRDNGLGYTF.

The gene calls are TRBV7-9 and TRBJ1-1, with 7 bases aligning to TRBD1. Trimming took 5 bases from V and 5 from J; bases not matched to a gene: 5. There are 13 residues in the CDR3. Germline CDR1 reads SEHNR; CDR2 reads FQNEAQ (reference sequence). The CDR3 is CASSQTGRTEAFF. The CDR3 DNA reads TGTGCCAGCAGCCAGACAGGGAGAACTGAAGCTTTCTTT.

V gene TRBV30 combines with J gene TRBJ2-1; D is unresolved. The germline gives CDR1 GTSNPN, CDR2 SVGIG (reference sequence). The CDR3 sequence is 14 residues long. V lost 4 bases and J 4 bases, leaving 14 bases between the germline ends. This chain's CDR3 is CAWNFRVEYNEQFF. CDR3 nucleotides: TGTGCCTGGAATTTTCGGGTCGAGTACAATGAGCAGTTCTTC.

The sample holds one count of this clone. The V call is TRBV3-1 (or the pseudogene TRBV3-2), the J call TRBJ2-7, with a possible D match to TRBD1 (5 bases). CDR3 length: 15 amino acids. Germline CDR1 and CDR2: LGHDT and YNNKEL (reference sequence). V lost 4 bases and J 0 bases, leaving 13 bases between the germline ends. As DNA, the CDR3 is TGTGCCAGCAGCCGCGATGGCAGGGCCTCCTACGAGCAGTACTTC. Its translation is CASSRDGRASYEQYF.

J is TRBJ2-1 and V is TRBV19, with 8 bases lining up with TRBD1. J was trimmed by 10 bases and V by 11 bases; bases with no gene match: 10. The CDR3 consists of 12 residues. The germline CDR1 and CDR2 sequences are LNHDA and SQIVND (reference sequence). CDR3 sequence reads: CASGTGFREQFF. In DNA, the CDR3 is TGTGCCTCTGGGACAGGTTTTCGGGAGCAGTTCTTC.

J is TRBJ1-2 and V is TRBV3-1 (or the pseudogene TRBV3-2), with D possibly TRBD1 on 5 matching bases. CDR3 size: 15 residues. V dropped 3 bases and J dropped 1 base, with 12 bases sitting between them. CDR1 and CDR2 (germline): LGHDT, YNNKEL (reference sequence). The CDR3 nucleotides read TGTGCCAGCAGCCACGGGGAGGGGTATAACTATGGCTACACCTTC. Translated, it gives CASSHGEGYNYGYTF.

V is TRBV4-1 and J is TRBJ2-7; no definite D call. Germline-derived CDR1 and CDR2 are MGHRA and YSYEKL. The CDR3 is 14 residues long. The ends were cut back, 1 base at V and 0 bases at J, with 7 bases in the middle. CDR3 nucleotide sequence: TGCGCCAGCAGCCAAGGGGCAGACTCCTACGAGCAGTACTTC. Translating it yields CASSQGADSYEQYF.

The chain joins TRBV30 to TRBJ2-6, with D maybe TRBD2 (5 bases). This CDR3 is 15 amino acids long. CDR1 and CDR2 (germline): GTSNPN, SVGIG (reference sequence). Trimming took off 0 bases at V and 4 bases at J, with 10 bases between the two ends. The CDR3 nucleotides are TGTGCCTGGAGTGTACGGGGTACAGGGGCCAACGTCCTGACTTTC. Its protein is CAWSVRGTGANVLTF.

The chain carries TRBV19 and TRBJ1-4, with D possibly TRBD1 on 5 matching bases. Germline V gives CDR1 LNHDA, CDR2 SQIVND (reference sequence). The ends were cut back, 7 bases at V and 7 bases at J, with 16 bases in the middle. CDR3 size: 14 residues. In nucleotides, the CDR3 is TGTGCCAGTACCGCCCGGGGGGTGGGTGAAAAACTGTTTTTT. Its translation is CASTARGVGEKLFF.

The rearrangement joins TRBV7-3 to TRBJ2-3, with D perhaps matching TRBD2 (6 bases). CDR3 size: 14 residues. Germline V gene lookup returns CDR1 SGHTA and CDR2 FQGTGA. Trimming stripped 2 bases from V and 5 bases from J, with 11 bases between. The CDR3 region is CASSLGGVGDTQYF. CDR3 DNA sequence: TGTGCCAGCAGCTTAGGCGGGGTGGGAGATACGCAGTATTTT.

This chain joins TRBV18 and TRBJ2-5, with 8 positions matching TRBD2. J gave up 6 bases and V 0 bases, and 9 bases lay outside the gene matches. The CDR3 spans 16 residues. Germline V gene data show CDR1 as KGHSH and CDR2 as LQKENI. CDR3 sequence: CASSPPAAGGQQTQYF. The CDR3 DNA reads TGTGCCAGCTCACCACCCGCGGCGGGAGGTCAACAGACCCAGTACTTC.

V usage is TRBV10-3 and J usage is TRBJ1-5, with TRBD1 as a possible D gene (6 bases). Germline lookup yields CDR1 ENHRY and CDR2 SYGVKD. V lost 7 bases and J 6 bases, leaving 13 bases between the germline ends. This CDR3 has 13 residues. The CDR3 protein is CAITADRRQPQHF. The CDR3, as DNA: TGTGCCATCACCGCGGACAGACGTCAGCCCCAGCATTTT.

The gene calls are TRBV15 and TRBJ1-1; D unresolved. The germline V gene has CDR1 LNHNV and CDR2 YYDKDF (reference sequence). There are 12 residues in the CDR3. V lost 3 bases and J lost 3, with 5 bases in between. DNA for the CDR3: TGTGCCACCAGCAGTCGTTACACTGAAGCTTTCTTT. As protein: CATSSRYTEAFF.

The chain combines TRBV7-9 with TRBJ1-1; D is undetermined. V was cut by 5 bases and J by 5 bases, with 12 bases left in between. The CDR3 runs 13 residues. CDR1 is SEHNR, CDR2 FQNEAQ, per germline (reference sequence). The CDR3 DNA reads TGTGCCAGCAGCCCGCGGTCAAGAACTGAAGCTTTCTTT. It translates to CASSPRSRTEAFF. The variable domain in full, completed from reference TRBV7-9 and TRBJ1-1, reads DTGVSQNPRHKITKRGQNVTFRCDPISEHNRLYWYRQTLGQGPEFLTYFQNEAQLEKSRLLSDRFSAERPKGSFSTLEIQRTEQGDSAMYLCASSPRSRTEAFFGQGTRLTVV.

CDR3 sequence (DNA): TGTGCCAGCAGCGTAGCTGGTCGGGAGGGCTCAGATACGCAGTATTTT. Amino acid sequence: CASSVAGREGSDTQYF. The rearrangement uses TRBV9 and TRBJ2-3, with 8 bases that match TRBD2. Trimming at V came to 0 bases and at J to 4 bases, leaving 7 bases not matched to a gene. This CDR3 is built from 16 residues. The V gene's germline CDR1 is SGDLS and CDR2 YYNGEE.

In nucleotides, the CDR3 is TGTGCCAGCAGCTGGCTAGAGGGTGAGACCCAGTACTTC. Its protein product is CASSWLEGETQYF. The J gene is TRBJ2-5, the V gene TRBV3-1 (or the pseudogene TRBV3-2), with D perhaps matching TRBD2 (5 bases). Germline V gives CDR1 LGHDT, CDR2 YNNKEL (reference sequence). Trimming left V 5 bases short and J 5 bases short, with 12 bases between. The CDR3 is made up of 13 amino acids.

The genes are TRBV15 and TRBJ1-4; 9 bases line up with TRBD1. The CDR3 has 16 residues. The V and J ends lost 5 bases and 7 bases, in that order; junction bases with no gene match: 11. Germline V gene data show CDR1 as LNHNV and CDR2 as YYDKDF (reference sequence). For the CDR3, the DNA is TGTGCCACCAGCGGGGGACAGGGTACGGGTAGTGAAAAACTGTTTTTT. Protein sequence: CATSGGQGTGSEKLFF. The full variable domain, rest sourced from reference TRBV15 and TRBJ1-4, is DAMVIQNPRYQVTQFGKPVTLSCSQTLNHNVMYWYQQKSSQAPKLLFHYYDKDFNNEADTPDNFQSRRPNTSFCFLDIRSPGLGDTAMYLCATSGGQGTGSEKLFFGSGTQLSVL.

The J gene is TRBJ1-2, the V gene TRBV11-3; the D is unclear. V gave up 1 base and J gave up 4 bases, with 7 bases separating them. This CDR3 region has 13 residues. Germline-derived CDR1 and CDR2 are SGHNT and YENEEA. The DNA for the CDR3 is TGTGCCAGCAGCTTAGGAGAGAGCTATGGCTACACCTTC. Translation gives CASSLGESYGYTF.

The genes are TRBV29-1 and TRBJ1-4; 9 bases agree with TRBD1. Germline V gene lookup returns CDR1 SQVTM and CDR2 ANQGSEA. This CDR3 has 15 amino acids. V lost 6 bases, J lost 4 bases, and 9 bases stayed unmatched. The CDR3 region has the DNA TGCAGCGTCTTAACGGGGACAGGGATTAATGAAAAACTGTTTTTT. Its protein product is CSVLTGTGINEKLFF.

The chain combines TRBV7-2 with TRBJ2-3, with 8 bases matching TRBD2. V shed 4 bases, J shed 4 bases, and the junction held 4 bases outside the gene matches. Germline V gene lookup returns CDR1 SGHTA and CDR2 FQGNSA. CDR3 size: 14 residues. This chain's CDR3 is CASSSGGLADTQYF. The CDR3 region has the DNA TGTGCCAGCAGCTCCGGGGGACTAGCAGATACGCAGTATTTT.

V is TRBV27 and J is TRBJ1-2; the match to TRBD1 covers 7 bases. Germline values: CDR1 MNHEY, CDR2 SMNVEV (reference sequence). V dropped 2 bases and J dropped 7; count of bases not matched to a gene: 10. The CDR3 is 15 amino acids. CDR3 nucleotides: TGTGCCAGCAGTTTAGGGGCAGGGGGACCCCGTGGCTACACCTTC. Its translation is CASSLGAGGPRGYTF.

The chain employs TRBV27 and TRBJ1-5; D may be TRBD1 (5 bases). V was clipped by 9 bases and J by 1 base, with 16 bases between them. The CDR3 runs 15 residues. Germline CDR1 and CDR2: MNHEY and SMNVEV (reference sequence). As DNA, the CDR3 is TGTGCCAGTGCAACTGGGGGGGGGAGCAATCAGCCCCAGCATTTT. Translation: CASATGGGSNQPQHF.

This clone occurred once. This chain's CDR3 is CASSGPTGGPEAFF. CDR3 nucleotide sequence: TGTGCCAGCTCCGGCCCCACAGGGGGGCCTGAAGCTTTCTTT. V usage is TRBV27 and J usage is TRBJ1-1; TRBD1 matches at 8 bases. This CDR3 comprises 14 residues. Germline CDR1 is MNHEY and CDR2 is SMNVEV (reference sequence). Trimming removed 8 bases from V and 6 bases from J; junction bases left unmatched: 11.

This chain joins TRBV12-3 or TRBV12-4 and TRBJ1-2, with TRBD1 identical over 9 bases. CDR3 length: 12 amino acids. Germline trimming cut 4 bases from V and 6 bases from J; bases unmatched to any gene: 0. CDR3 sequence reads: CASSWTGDGYTF. The CDR3 DNA follows: TGTGCCAGCAGTTGGACAGGGGATGGCTACACCTTC.

CDR3 coding DNA: TGTGCCAGCAGTTTCCCGGGACTAGGCAATGAGCAGTTCTTC. Protein product: CASSFPGLGNEQFF. The rearrangement links TRBV27 to TRBJ2-1, with 8 bases identical to TRBD2. V was pared by 3 bases and J by 6 bases, with 4 bases of the junction left unmatched. The CDR3 length is 14 residues. The germline gives CDR1 MNHEY, CDR2 SMNVEV (reference sequence).

V is TRBV27 and J is TRBJ2-3, with TRBD2 matching 9 bases. The CDR3 totals 16 residues. V lost 4 bases and J lost 6; bases outside the gene matches: 11. Germline-derived CDR1 and CDR2 are MNHEY and SMNVEV (reference sequence). CDR3 amino acids: CASSYGLAGGPDTQYF. CDR3 in DNA: TGTGCCAGCAGTTACGGACTTGCGGGGGGGCCCGATACGCAGTATTTT.